This T cell receptor (beta chain) comes out of a study of siplizumab effects on memory and regulatory T cells. Whole-study findings and limits: The alloresponse seemed to draw substantially on naive T cells, which appeared more diverse than memory cells. Proliferating siplizumab-cultured Tregs lacked confirmed suppressive function. Siplizumab brought about a significant reduction in alloreactive sequences traceable to unstimulated CD4+ memory cells. To unstimulated subsets, only a minor fraction of alloreactive clones could be mapped.

Method: immunoSEQ multiplex PCR; TCRdb's copy keeps in-frame clones and lacks some. The profile shows under 85,000 clones, approximately 88% of them singletons. J was trimmed by 7 bases and V by 6 bases; bases with no gene match: 14. In germline, CDR1 is KGHSH, CDR2 LQKENI. This CDR3 is 15 amino acids long. In regard to this clone: As yet, its antigen is unknown.

What was sequenced was Tregs sorted from blood. The chain has TRBV18 and TRBJ2-7, with TRBD1 identical over 8 bases. This clonotype was sampled from a human donor in good health. The CDR3 nucleotides are TGTGCCAGCTCCGCGTCGCAGGGGGCCCTGGAGGAGCAGTACTTC. Translation: CASSASQGALEEQYF.